This is a list of T cell receptor beta chains from one sample in a study of CD8 T cells in Susac syndrome. TCRdb re-derived calls from the immunoSEQ multiplex PCR reads in MiXCR, one entry per CDR3 protein. The sample yields 150,000 or so distinct CDR3 sequences, roughly 94% seen once. Sequencing used CD4+ T cells from PBMCs. Receptors originate from a human donor in good health. Both conserved end residues are part of each CDR3. The order of the fields is clone size, J gene, V gene, D gene, CDR3 DNA, CDR3 protein. D genes are given only for firm matches. A clone size is listed for some rows: how often the clone was seen (once, few, many), or a class if it is expanded.

size: -
J: TRBJ2-2
V: TRBV18
D: -
DNA: TGTGCCAGCTCACCACTACAGAACACCGGGGAGCTGTTTTTT
CDR3: CASSPLQNTGELFF

size: -
J: TRBJ2-2
V: TRBV5-1
D: -
DNA: TGCGCCAGCAGCCCAAGGGGGACGGGAAACACCGGGGAGCTGTTTTTT
CDR3: CASSPRGTGNTGELFF

size: once
J: TRBJ2-3
V: TRBV7-2
D: TRBD1
DNA: TGTGCCAGCAGCCCCCTTGGGGGGACAGGGGTCGCAGATACGCAGTATTTT
CDR3: CASSPLGGTGVADTQYF

size: -
J: TRBJ2-7
V: TRBV11-3
D: -
DNA: TGTGCCAGCAGCTTAGGAGCGGCAGGGATGGGAGAGCAGTACTTC
CDR3: CASSLGAAGMGEQYF

size: -
J: TRBJ2-5
V: TRBV6-2/TRBV6-3
D: TRBD2
DNA: TGTGCCAGCAGTTTTGGACTAGCGGGGGGCCAAGAGACCCAGTACTTC
CDR3: CASSFGLAGGQETQYF

size: -
J: TRBJ2-3
V: TRBV3-1
D: TRBD2
DNA: TGTGCCAGCAGCCTAGGACTAGCGGGGGCCGCGACGCAGTATTTT
CDR3: CASSLGLAGAATQYF

size: -
J: TRBJ2-6
V: TRBV4-3
D: TRBD1
DNA: TGCGCCAGCGGGGACAGGGGACCTGGGGCCAACGTCCTGACTTTC
CDR3: CASGDRGPGANVLTF

size: -
J: TRBJ2-5
V: TRBV21-1
D: -
DNA: TGTGCCAGCAGCCTCCGGGACAGGGGGCTTGAGACCCAGTACTTC
CDR3: CASSLRDRGLETQYF

size: -
J: TRBJ2-1
V: TRBV18
D: -
DNA: TGTGCCAGCTCTCCAGGGGAGGCTACCAGGCGGGAGCAGTTCTTC
CDR3: CASSPGEATRREQFF

size: -
J: TRBJ2-7
V: TRBV2
D: -
DNA: TGTGCCAGCAGGGGAGGCGGAACCTCCTACGAGCAGTACTTC
CDR3: CASRGGGTSYEQYF

size: -
J: TRBJ1-1
V: TRBV7-9
D: -
DNA: TGTGCCAGCAACTTGGGAGGGCGACAGGCTTTCTTT
CDR3: CASNLGGRQAFF

size: -
J: TRBJ2-5
V: TRBV27
D: TRBD2
DNA: TGTGCCAGCAGAACAGCGGGGGAAGAGACCCAGTACTTC
CDR3: CASRTAGEETQYF

size: -
J: TRBJ2-3
V: TRBV5-1
D: TRBD2
DNA: TGCGCCAGTAGCGGGAGTGAGGCAGATACGCAGTATTTT
CDR3: CASSGSEADTQYF

size: -
J: TRBJ2-3
V: TRBV5-1
D: TRBD2
DNA: TGCGCCAGCAGCTTGGGGAAGACTAGCGGGGGGGCGGATACGCAGTATTTT
CDR3: CASSLGKTSGGADTQYF